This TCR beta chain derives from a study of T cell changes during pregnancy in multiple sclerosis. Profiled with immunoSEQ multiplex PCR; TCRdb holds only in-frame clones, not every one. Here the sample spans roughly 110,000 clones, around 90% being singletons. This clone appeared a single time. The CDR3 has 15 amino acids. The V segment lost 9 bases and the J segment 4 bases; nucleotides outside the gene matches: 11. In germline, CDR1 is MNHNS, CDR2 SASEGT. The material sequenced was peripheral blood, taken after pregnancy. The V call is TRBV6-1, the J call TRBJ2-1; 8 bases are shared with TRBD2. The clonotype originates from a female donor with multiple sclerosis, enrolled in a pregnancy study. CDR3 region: CASTPAGAVYNEQFF. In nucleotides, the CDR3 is TGTGCCAGTACGCCAGCGGGAGCTGTGTACAATGAGCAGTTCTTC.